Following are 12 T cell receptor beta chains from one sample sequenced in a study of PD-1 blockade in classical Hodgkin lymphoma. Each patient's relapse followed autologous stem cell transplantation, and brentuximab vedotin exposure varied. Measured with immunoSEQ multiplex PCR; TCRdb has only the in-frame clones, and not every one. The sample yields 45,000 to 55,000 clones, 81% seen once. This material consisted of peripheral blood mononuclear cells (PBMCs), taken at baseline. These receptors all stem from a human donor with classical Hodgkin lymphoma.

This clone was seen only once. The genes are TRBV4-1 and TRBJ1-2; tentatively, D is TRBD1 (6 bases). CDR3 length: 15 residues. The V end lost 1 base, the J end lost 4 bases, and 13 bases lay between the germline ends. Germline CDR1 reads MGHRA; CDR2 reads YSYEKL. Here the CDR3 reads CASSQARGQGYGYTF. CDR3 DNA: TGCGCCAGCAGCCAAGCCCGGGGGCAGGGCTATGGCTACACCTTC.

The chain recombines TRBV20-1 with TRBJ2-7; no reliable D call. V lost 5 bases and J lost 6, with 11 bases in between. Germline V CDR1 and CDR2: DFQATT, SNEGSKA (reference sequence). The CDR3 is made up of 11 amino acids. In DNA, the CDR3 is TGCAGTGCTTCCCTGGGCGCCGAGCAGTACTTC. Translated: CSASLGAEQYF.

V and J are TRBV7-6 and TRBJ2-1, with a weak D call TRBD1 (5 bases). Germline loops: CDR1 SGHVS, CDR2 FNYEAQ. The V and J ends lost 1 base and 0 bases respectively, with 19 bases between them. This CDR3 has 19 residues. The CDR3 bases are TGTGCCAGCAGCTTAGGGGAAGAATGTAGGCAGGGCTCCTACAATGAGCAGTTCTTC. It translates to CASSLGEECRQGSYNEQFF.

The chain joins TRBV21-1 to TRBJ1-2. TRBV21-1 is an annotated pseudogene. This CDR3 spans 18 amino acids. CDR3 sequence reads: CASSKANEPRGALYGYTF. The DNA of the CDR3 is TGTGCCAGCAGCAAAGCGAACGAACCTCGAGGGGCCCTCTATGGCTACACCTTC.

J is TRBJ2-1 and V is TRBV7-8; D not certain. CDR3 length: 16 amino acids. The V gene's germline CDR1 is SGHVS and CDR2 FQNEAQ. V dropped 0 bases and J dropped 2 bases, with 11 bases sitting between them. Here the CDR3 reads CASSLASVSTYNEQFF. CDR3 DNA sequence: TGTGCCAGCAGCTTAGCGTCCGTCTCTACCTACAATGAGCAGTTCTTC. Combining the CDR3 with reference TRBV7-8 and TRBJ2-1 gives the whole variable domain GAGVSQSPRYKVAKRGQDVALRCDPISGHVSLFWYQQALGQGPEFLTYFQNEAQLDKSGLPSDRFFAERPEGSVSTLKIQRTQQEDSAVYLCASSLASVSTYNEQFFGPGTRLTVL.

This chain links TRBV6-5 with TRBJ1-3, with TRBD1 matching 7 bases. Germline V lookup: CDR1 MNHEY, CDR2 SVGAGI. The trim removed 5 bases at V and 6 bases at J, leaving 7 bases unmatched. The CDR3 is made up of 14 amino acids. DNA for the CDR3: TGTGCCAGCAGTCTCCAGACAGGGACAAACACCATATATTTT. Translated, it gives CASSLQTGTNTIYF.

The gene calls are TRBV29-1 and TRBJ1-4; no clear D. V lost 1 base and J 4 bases, leaving 13 bases between the germline ends. Germline V gene lookup returns CDR1 SQVTM and CDR2 ANQGSEA. The CDR3 spans 15 residues. This CDR3 reads CSVEGSADRNEKLFF. CDR3 DNA: TGCAGCGTTGAAGGGTCGGCGGATCGTAATGAAAAACTGTTTTTT.

In this sample, this clone turned up once. The gene calls are TRBV10-3 and TRBJ2-1, with a tentative D call TRBD1 (5 bases). Trimming cost V 3 bases and J 6 bases, with 9 bases left between them. Germline CDR1 and CDR2: ENHRY and SYGVKD. This CDR3 spans 13 amino acids. The DNA of the CDR3 is TGTGCCATCAGTGATCGACAGTCCAATGAGCAGTTCTTC. Translating it yields CAISDRQSNEQFF.

This chain links TRBV20-1 with TRBJ2-7, with TRBD2 identical over 7 bases. There are 10 residues in the CDR3. The germline CDR1 and CDR2 sequences are DFQATT and SNEGSKA (reference sequence). V gave up 5 bases and J gave up 9 bases; unmatched junction bases: 4. CDR3 amino acids: CSAGGEAQYF. DNA of the CDR3: TGCAGTGCTGGGGGGGAGGCGCAGTACTTC.

The chain combines TRBV6-4 with TRBJ2-3; 7 bases fit TRBD1. Germline CDR1 reads MRHNA; CDR2 reads SNTAGT. V shed 4 bases, J shed 3 bases, and the junction held 4 bases outside the gene matches. This CDR3 is 14 amino acids long. The CDR3 here is CASSAQGVTDTQYF. The CDR3 region has the DNA TGTGCCAGCAGTGCCCAGGGGGTTACAGATACGCAGTATTTT.

J is TRBJ1-1 and V is TRBV5-1; no clear D gene. The CDR3 covers 12 residues. Germline V CDR1 and CDR2: SGHRS, YFSETQ. Trimming shortened V by 7 bases and J by 0 bases, and 7 bases separated the two germline ends. CDR3 protein: CASGRMNTEAFF. The CDR3 DNA reads TGCGCCAGCGGCAGGATGAACACTGAAGCTTTCTTT.

This chain joins TRBV4-1 and TRBJ2-5; maybe TRBD1 (5 bases). The CDR3 has 16 residues. From germline, CDR1 is MGHRA and CDR2 YSYEKL. Deletions cut 3 bases from V and 1 base from J, with 15 bases between. CDR3 in DNA: TGCGCCAGCAGCCAGTCCATAGGGGCTCGCCAAGAGACCCAGTACTTC. This codes for CASSQSIGARQETQYF.